The TCR beta chain under discussion was sequenced for a study of T cells in localized non-small cell lung cancer. Looked up from germline, CDR1 is LGHNA and CDR2 is YSLEER. V was trimmed by 1 base and J by 7 bases, leaving 17 bases between them. The CDR3 sequence is 16 residues long. Study findings and constraints: Median detection of top 100 tumor clones in adjacent lung was around 59 clones. Since sequencing was restricted to only one region of the tumor, intratumor heterogeneity remains a possibility. A higher density of T cells in blood coincided with extended overall survival. Uninvolved adjacent lung had more T cell clonality than any other tissue, topping tumor.

The protocol was immunoSEQ multiplex PCR, while the TCRdb copy is restricted to in-frame clones and leaves out a portion. Among about 11,000 clones listed, 75% to 85% were seen once. Turning to this clone: Antigen: not known.

Here the sequenced sample was peripheral blood mononuclear cells, taken before any cancer treatment. The TCR was taken from a female donor older than 55 with stage II lung adenocarcinoma. The chain is built from TRBV4-3 and TRBJ2-4, with D tentatively TRBD1 or TRBD2 (6 bases each). The CDR3 coding sequence is TGCGCCAGCAGCCAAGTATGGGGGGCCGGTTGGAACATTCAGTACTTC. This gives the protein CASSQVWGAGWNIQYF.